This T cell receptor (beta chain) appears in the sequencing data of a study of blood T cells in healthy people across ages. About the research overall: Capture by template switching was about one barcoded beta molecule per two T cells.

Ranging in age from roughly 6 to 90, the donors were healthy Caucasian individuals from Russia. This CDR3 region has 13 residues. Germline V gene sequence: CDR1 GTSNPN, CDR2 SVGIG (reference sequence). To note about this clonotype: Its specificity is unknown.

Overall study findings and caveats: Roughly linear age-related decline in beta diversity appeared, significant by age around 36. With unsorted PBMCs, a conclusive comparison of naive versus antigen-experienced cells was not possible.

A second PCR of about 7 to 12 cycles used a sample-barcoded 5' primer and a J-beta primer mix. TCRdb processed the 5' RACE reads anew with MiXCR; each CDR3 protein has one entry. The sample includes some 1.6 million distinct CDR3 sequences, 34% of them seen just once. The chain is built from TRBV30 and TRBJ2-5; 8 bases align to TRBD2. The sample consisted of blood. This TCR was sampled from a woman aged 25 to 45 in good health. DNA for the CDR3: TGTGCAGGCGGTAGCGGGGTAAACGAGGCCCAGTACTTC. It codes for CAGGSGVNEAQYF. Supplemented by reference TRBV30 and TRBJ2-5, the full variable domain reads SQTIHQWPATLVQPVGSPLSLECTVEGTSNPNLYWYRQAAGRGLQLLFYSVGIGQISSEVPQNLSASRPQDRQFILSSKKLLLSDSGFYLCAGGSGVNEAQYFGPGTRLLVL.